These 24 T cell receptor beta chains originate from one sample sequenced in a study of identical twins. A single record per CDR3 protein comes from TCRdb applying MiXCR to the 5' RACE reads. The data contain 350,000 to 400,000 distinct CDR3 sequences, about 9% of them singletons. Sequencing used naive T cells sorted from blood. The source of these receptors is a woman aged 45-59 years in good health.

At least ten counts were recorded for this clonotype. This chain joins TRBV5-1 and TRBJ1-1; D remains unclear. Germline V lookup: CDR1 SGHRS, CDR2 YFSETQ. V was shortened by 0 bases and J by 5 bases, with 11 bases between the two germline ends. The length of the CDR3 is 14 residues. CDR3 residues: CASSLDHLGTEAFF. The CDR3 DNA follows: TGCGCCAGCAGCTTGGACCACCTGGGGACTGAAGCTTTCTTT. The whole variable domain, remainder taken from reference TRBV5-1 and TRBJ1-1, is KAGVTQTPRYLIKTRGQQVTLSCSPISGHRSVSWYQQTPGQGLQFLFEYFSETQRNKGNFPGRFSGRQFSNSRSEMNVSTLELGDSALYLCASSLDHLGTEAFFGQGTRLTVV.

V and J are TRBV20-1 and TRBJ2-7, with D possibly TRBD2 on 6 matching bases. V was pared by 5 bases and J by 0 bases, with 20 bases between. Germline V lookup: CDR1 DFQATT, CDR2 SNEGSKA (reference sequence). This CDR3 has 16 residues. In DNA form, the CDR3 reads TGCAGTGCTCGAGCCAGGTGGGGTAGCGGCTCCTACGAGCAGTACTTC. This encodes CSARARWGSGSYEQYF.

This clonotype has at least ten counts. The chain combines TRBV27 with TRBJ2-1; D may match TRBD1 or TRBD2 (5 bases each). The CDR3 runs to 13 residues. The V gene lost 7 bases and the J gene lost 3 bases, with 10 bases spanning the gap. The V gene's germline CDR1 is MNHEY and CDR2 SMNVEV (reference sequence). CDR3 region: CASTGSGYNEQFF. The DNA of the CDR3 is TGTGCCAGCACAGGGAGCGGCTACAATGAGCAGTTCTTC.

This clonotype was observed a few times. The CDR3 bases are TGCGCCAGCAGCTTGGGGGCAGGGGTAAAGAACACTGAAGCTTTCTTT. Protein: CASSLGAGVKNTEAFF. The chain links TRBV5-1 to TRBJ1-1, with D possibly matching TRBD1 (6 bases). The germline V gene encodes CDR1 SGHRS and CDR2 YFSETQ. The CDR3 totals 16 residues. The V end was cut by 0 bases, the J end by 1 base, with 13 bases between.

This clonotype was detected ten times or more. The CDR3 DNA is TGTGCCAGCAACCCCGTGAGAGCGGGGTACAATGAGCAGTTCTTC. It yields the protein CASNPVRAGYNEQFF. This sequence joins TRBV7-2 and TRBJ2-1; 7 positions match TRBD2. The CDR3 has 15 amino acids. The V gene end was trimmed by 7 bases and the J gene end by 4 bases; junction bases not matched to a gene: 10. Per germline, CDR1 SGHTA and CDR2 FQGNSA.

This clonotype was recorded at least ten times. In DNA form, the CDR3 reads TGCGCCAGCAGGCCCCCGAGCGGCGACTCCTACGAGCAGTACTTC. Translated: CASRPPSGDSYEQYF. The genes are TRBV5-1 and TRBJ2-7; tentative D call: TRBD2 (5 bases). Trimming took off 5 bases at V and 0 bases at J, with 15 bases between the two ends. This CDR3 has 15 residues. The germline gives CDR1 SGHRS, CDR2 YFSETQ.

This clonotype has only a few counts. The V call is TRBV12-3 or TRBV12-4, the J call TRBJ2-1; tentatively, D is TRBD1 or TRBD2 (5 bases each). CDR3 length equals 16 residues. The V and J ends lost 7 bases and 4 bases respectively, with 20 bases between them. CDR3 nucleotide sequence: TGTGCCAGCACCCTGGGTGGGGGTTATCCTTACAATGAGCAGTTCTTC. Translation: CASTLGGGYPYNEQFF.

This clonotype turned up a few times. The DNA of the CDR3 is TGTGCCAGCAGCTCGGGACAGGGATTTGCTGGCTACACCTTC. Encoded protein: CASSSGQGFAGYTF. The gene calls are TRBV11-1 and TRBJ1-2, with 9 positions matching TRBD1. V was clipped by 4 bases and J by 7 bases; unmatched bases: 7. Germline assignment: CDR1 SGHAT and CDR2 FQDESV (reference sequence). The length of the CDR3 is 14 residues.

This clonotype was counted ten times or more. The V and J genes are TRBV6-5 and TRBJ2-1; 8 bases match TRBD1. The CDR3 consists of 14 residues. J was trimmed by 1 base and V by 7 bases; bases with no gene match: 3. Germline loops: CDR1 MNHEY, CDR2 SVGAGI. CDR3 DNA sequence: TGTGCCAGCACGCAGGGGGCGTCCTACAATGAGCAGTTCTTC. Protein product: CASTQGASYNEQFF.

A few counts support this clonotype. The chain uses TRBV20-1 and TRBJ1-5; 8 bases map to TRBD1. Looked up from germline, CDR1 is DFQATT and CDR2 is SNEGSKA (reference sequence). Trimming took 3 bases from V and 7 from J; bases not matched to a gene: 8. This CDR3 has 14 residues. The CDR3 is CSASLSNRGQPQHF. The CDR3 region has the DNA TGCAGTGCTAGCTTATCAAACAGGGGGCAGCCCCAGCATTTT.

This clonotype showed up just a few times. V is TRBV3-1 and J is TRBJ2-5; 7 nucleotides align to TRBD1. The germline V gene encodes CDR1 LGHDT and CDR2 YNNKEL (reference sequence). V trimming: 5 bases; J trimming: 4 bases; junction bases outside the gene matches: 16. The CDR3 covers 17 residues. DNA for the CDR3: TGTGCCAGCAGCACTTGGACAGGCTCCCTCTCGTCAGAGACCCAGTACTTC. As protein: CASSTWTGSLSSETQYF.

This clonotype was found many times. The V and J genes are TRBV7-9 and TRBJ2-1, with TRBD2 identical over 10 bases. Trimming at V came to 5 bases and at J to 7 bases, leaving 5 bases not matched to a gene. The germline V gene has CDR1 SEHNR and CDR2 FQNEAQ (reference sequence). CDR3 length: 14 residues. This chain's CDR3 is CASSPMTSGNEQFF. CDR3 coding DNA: TGTGCCAGCAGCCCCATGACTAGCGGGAATGAGCAGTTCTTC.

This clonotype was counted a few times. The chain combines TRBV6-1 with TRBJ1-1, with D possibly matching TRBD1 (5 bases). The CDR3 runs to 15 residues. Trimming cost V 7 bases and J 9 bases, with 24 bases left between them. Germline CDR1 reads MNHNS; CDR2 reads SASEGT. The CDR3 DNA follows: TGTGCCAGCATGATGACAGTTCGGTTCCGTACTAAAGCTTTCTTT. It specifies CASMMTVRFRTKAFF.

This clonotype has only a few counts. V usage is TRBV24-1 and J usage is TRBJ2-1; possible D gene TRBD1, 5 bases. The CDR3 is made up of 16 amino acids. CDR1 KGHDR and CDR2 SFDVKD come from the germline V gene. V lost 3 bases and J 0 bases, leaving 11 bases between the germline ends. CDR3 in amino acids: CATSDLDSSSYNEQFF. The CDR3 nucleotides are TGTGCCACCAGTGATCTTGACAGCAGCTCCTACAATGAGCAGTTCTTC.

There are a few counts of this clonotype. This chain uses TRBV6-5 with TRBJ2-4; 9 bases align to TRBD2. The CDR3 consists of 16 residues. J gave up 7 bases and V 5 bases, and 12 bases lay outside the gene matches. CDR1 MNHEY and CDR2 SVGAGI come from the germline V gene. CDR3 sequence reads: CASSSPGTSPGNIQYF. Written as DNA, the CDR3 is TGTGCCAGCAGTAGTCCCGGGACTAGCCCCGGGAACATTCAGTACTTC.

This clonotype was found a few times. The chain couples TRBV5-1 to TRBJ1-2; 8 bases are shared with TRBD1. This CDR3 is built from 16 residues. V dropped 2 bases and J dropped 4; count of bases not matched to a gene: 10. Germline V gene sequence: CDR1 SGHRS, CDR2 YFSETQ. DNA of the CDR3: TGCGCCAGCAGCTTATTTGACTCCGGGACAGGCTATGGCTACACCTTC. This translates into CASSLFDSGTGYGYTF.

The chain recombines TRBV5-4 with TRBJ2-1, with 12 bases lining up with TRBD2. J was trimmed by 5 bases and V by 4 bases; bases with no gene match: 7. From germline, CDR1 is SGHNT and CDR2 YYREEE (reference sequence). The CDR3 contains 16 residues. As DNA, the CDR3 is TGTGCCAGCAGCCTTCCCGGACTAGCGGGGAACAATGAGCAGTTCTTC. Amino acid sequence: CASSLPGLAGNNEQFF.

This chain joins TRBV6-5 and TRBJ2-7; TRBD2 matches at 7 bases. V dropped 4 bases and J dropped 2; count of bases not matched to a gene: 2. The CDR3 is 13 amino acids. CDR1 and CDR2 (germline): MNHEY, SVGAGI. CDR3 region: CASSFGTTYEQYF. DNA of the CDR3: TGTGCCAGCAGTTTTGGGACTACCTACGAGCAGTACTTC.

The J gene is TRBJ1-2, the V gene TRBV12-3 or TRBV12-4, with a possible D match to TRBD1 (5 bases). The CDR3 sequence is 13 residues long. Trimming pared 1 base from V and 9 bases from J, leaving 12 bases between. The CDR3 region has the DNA TGTGCCAGCAGTTTAGGAGGGGACTCAAGCTACACCTTC. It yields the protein CASSLGGDSSYTF.

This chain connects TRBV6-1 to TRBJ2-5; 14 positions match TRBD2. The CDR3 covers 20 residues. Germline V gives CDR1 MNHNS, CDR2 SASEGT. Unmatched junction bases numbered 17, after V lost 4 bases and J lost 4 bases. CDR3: CASSVRGTSGSEWKVETQYF. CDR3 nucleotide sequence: TGTGCCAGCAGTGTACGAGGGACTAGCGGGAGTGAATGGAAAGTAGAGACCCAGTACTTC.

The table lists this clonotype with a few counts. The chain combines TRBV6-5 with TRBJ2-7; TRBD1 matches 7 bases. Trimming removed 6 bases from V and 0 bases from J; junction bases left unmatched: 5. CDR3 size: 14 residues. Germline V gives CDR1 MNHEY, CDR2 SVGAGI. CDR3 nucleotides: TGTGCCAGCAGCCTCTACAGGGGCTCCTACGAGCAGTACTTC. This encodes CASSLYRGSYEQYF.

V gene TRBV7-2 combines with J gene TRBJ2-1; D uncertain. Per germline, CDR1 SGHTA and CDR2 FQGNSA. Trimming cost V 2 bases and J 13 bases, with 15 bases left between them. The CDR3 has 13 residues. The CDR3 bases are TGTGCCAGCAGCTTAACCCCGCGGTCCGGCCAGTTCTTC. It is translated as CASSLTPRSGQFF.

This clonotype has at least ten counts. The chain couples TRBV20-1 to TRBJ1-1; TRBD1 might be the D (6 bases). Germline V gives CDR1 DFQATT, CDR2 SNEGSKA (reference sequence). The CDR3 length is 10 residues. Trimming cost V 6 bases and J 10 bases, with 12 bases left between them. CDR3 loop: CSAKGGIAFF. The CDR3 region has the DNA TGCAGTGCCAAAGGGGGGATAGCTTTCTTT.

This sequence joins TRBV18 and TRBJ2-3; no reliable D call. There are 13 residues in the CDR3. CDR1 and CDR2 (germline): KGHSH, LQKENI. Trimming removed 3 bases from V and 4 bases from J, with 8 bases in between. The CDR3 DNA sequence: TGTGCCAGCTCACCCCTCTCTGCAGATACGCAGTATTTT. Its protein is CASSPLSADTQYF.